The rows below give T cell receptor beta chains drawn from one sample of a study of cytomegalovirus exposure and HLA in healthy donors. This table comes from immunoSEQ multiplex PCR, and its TCRdb copy is limited to in-frame clones, with some not included. The table shows 150,000 to 200,000 clones, with about 82% occurring only once. Sequenced input: PBMCs. The source of these receptors is a woman aged 18-29 years in good health and CMV-seronegative. CDR3s include the opening cysteine and the closing phenylalanine or tryptophan. A D gene is named only where the DNA matches it firmly. Clone size appears in some rows only: once, few, many, or a class for an expanded clone.

D,J,V,size,CDR3,DNA
TRBD1,TRBJ2-2,TRBV9,-,CASSAPPGQGNTGELFF,TGTGCCAGCAGCGCCCCTCCGGGACAGGGGAACACCGGGGAGCTGTTTTTT
TRBD1,TRBJ2-2,TRBV5-1,-,CASGGQGGSGELFF,TGCGCCAGCGGCGGACAGGGAGGCAGCGGGGAGCTGTTTTTT
-,TRBJ1-3,TRBV7-7,-,CASSPNAGAAGNTIYF,TGTGCCAGCAGCCCAAACGCAGGGGCGGCTGGAAACACCATATATTTT
-,TRBJ1-3,TRBV30,-,CAWSARGDPSGNTIYF,TGTGCCTGGAGCGCCCGGGGGGATCCGTCTGGAAACACCATATATTTT
TRBD1,TRBJ2-2,TRBV5-1,-,CASSFGRQGAVGELFF,TGCGCCAGCAGCTTTGGGCGACAGGGGGCTGTCGGGGAGCTGTTTTTT
TRBD1,TRBJ1-2,TRBV6-1,-,CASSLADRGGYGYTF,TGTGCCAGCAGTCTAGCGGACAGGGGGGGCTATGGCTACACCTTC
TRBD1,TRBJ1-2,TRBV29-1,-,CSVLYLRQGAAGYTF,TGCAGCGTTTTATACTTGAGACAGGGGGCTGCTGGCTACACCTTC
-,TRBJ2-7,TRBV5-1,-,CASSLGQEEQYF,TGCGCCAGCAGCTTGGGACAGGAAGAGCAGTACTTC
-,TRBJ1-1,TRBV10-1,-,CASRAEGVEAEAFF,TGCGCCAGCAGAGCCGAAGGGGTAGAGGCTGAAGCTTTCTTT
TRBD2,TRBJ2-7,TRBV2,-,CASTPGLAVYEQYF,TGTGCCAGCACCCCGGGACTAGCGGTCTACGAGCAGTACTTC
-,TRBJ2-7,TRBV19,-,CASSIPGGTIQYF,TGTGCCAGTAGTATACCAGGGGGGACGATACAGTACTTC
TRBD1,TRBJ2-2,TRBV25-1,-,CASSRQGDTGELFF,TGTGCCAGCTCCCGACAGGGGGACACCGGGGAGCTGTTTTTT
TRBD2,TRBJ2-1,TRBV2,-,CASSSGTSQFF,TGTGCCAGCAGTTCCGGGACTAGCCAGTTCTTC
TRBD2,TRBJ2-3,TRBV6-6,-,CATQWGGGPTDTQYF,TGTGCCACCCAATGGGGCGGGGGGCCAACAGATACGCAGTATTTT
TRBD2,TRBJ2-7,TRBV14,-,CASSPSGRVYEQYF,TGTGCCAGCAGCCCTAGCGGGAGGGTCTACGAGCAGTACTTC
-,TRBJ2-1,TRBV6-5,-,CASRGSREAYNEQFF,TGTGCCAGCAGGGGGAGTAGGGAGGCTTACAATGAGCAGTTCTTC
TRBD2,TRBJ2-7,TRBV5-1,-,CASSRTRNEQYF,TGCGCCAGCAGCCGGACTAGAAACGAGCAGTACTTC
-,TRBJ2-1,TRBV5-1,-,CASSLSAGPSYNEQFF,TGCGCCAGCAGCCTCTCAGCGGGCCCCTCCTACAATGAGCAGTTCTTC
TRBD1,TRBJ2-5,TRBV5-1,few,CASSLWSGGSETQYF,TGCGCCAGCAGCTTGTGGTCAGGGGGCAGCGAGACCCAGTACTTC
-,TRBJ1-1,TRBV9,-,CASTPDGLTEAFF,TGTGCCAGCACCCCGGACGGACTCACTGAAGCTTTCTTT
TRBD2,TRBJ2-3,TRBV5-1,-,CASSSWTSEVPPDTQYF,TGCGCCAGCAGCTCCTGGACTAGCGAGGTGCCCCCAGATACGCAGTATTTT
-,TRBJ2-1,TRBV4-1,once,CASSQHLEDNYNEQFF,TGCGCCAGCAGCCAACATCTCGAGGACAACTACAATGAGCAGTTCTTC
-,TRBJ1-6,TRBV27,-,CASSPYNSPLHF,TGTGCCAGCAGTCCGTATAATTCACCCCTCCACTTT
-,TRBJ1-2,TRBV18,-,CASSPGSPGNYGYTF,TGTGCCAGCTCACCAGGCAGTCCCGGGAACTATGGCTACACCTTC
-,TRBJ2-7,TRBV7-2,-,CASSLNPAPNEQYF,TGTGCCAGCAGCTTAAACCCCGCCCCTAACGAGCAGTACTTC
TRBD1,TRBJ1-1,TRBV19,-,CASPPGQGPNTEAFF,TGTGCCAGCCCTCCGGGACAGGGCCCGAACACTGAAGCTTTCTTT
TRBD1,TRBJ2-1,TRBV7-9,-,CASSADRGSYNEQFF,TGTGCCAGCAGCGCGGACAGGGGTTCCTACAATGAGCAGTTCTTC
TRBD1,TRBJ1-2,TRBV5-1,-,CASSQQWTGQPANYGYTF,TGCGCCAGCAGCCAACAATGGACAGGACAACCAGCTAACTATGGCTACACCTTC
TRBD1,TRBJ2-7,TRBV6-6,few,CASSYSINRGYEQYF,TGTGCCAGCAGTTACTCGATAAACAGGGGATACGAGCAGTACTTC
-,TRBJ2-7,TRBV5-4,-,CASSFGRGMYEQYF,TGTGCCAGCAGCTTTGGAAGGGGGATGTACGAGCAGTACTTC
TRBD1,TRBJ1-6,TRBV6-1,-,CASSEATGGNSPLHF,TGTGCCAGCAGTGAAGCGACAGGGGGCAATTCACCCCTCCACTTT
TRBD2,TRBJ2-1,TRBV9,-,CASSVASGGFNEQFF,TGTGCCAGCAGCGTAGCAAGCGGGGGGTTTAATGAGCAGTTCTTC
-,TRBJ1-2,TRBV11-2,-,CASSLSGHLTYGYTF,TGTGCCAGCAGCTTAAGCGGGCACCTCACTTATGGCTACACCTTC